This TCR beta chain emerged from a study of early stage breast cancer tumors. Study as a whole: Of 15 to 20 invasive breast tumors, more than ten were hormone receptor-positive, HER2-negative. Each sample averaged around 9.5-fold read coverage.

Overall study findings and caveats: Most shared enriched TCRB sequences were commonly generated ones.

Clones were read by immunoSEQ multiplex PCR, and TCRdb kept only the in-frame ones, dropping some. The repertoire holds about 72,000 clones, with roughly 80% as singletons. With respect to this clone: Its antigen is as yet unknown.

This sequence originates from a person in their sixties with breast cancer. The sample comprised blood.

The DNA for the CDR3 is TGTGCCAGCGGGCGGGAGAGCACAGATACGCAGTATTTT. Its translation is CASGRESTDTQYF. The chain carries TRBV2 and TRBJ2-3; 7 bases map to TRBD2. The length of the CDR3 is 13 residues. Per the germline V gene, CDR1 is SNHLY and CDR2 is FYNNEI. With 8 bases clipped from V and 0 bases from J, the junction kept 2 bases outside the gene matches.